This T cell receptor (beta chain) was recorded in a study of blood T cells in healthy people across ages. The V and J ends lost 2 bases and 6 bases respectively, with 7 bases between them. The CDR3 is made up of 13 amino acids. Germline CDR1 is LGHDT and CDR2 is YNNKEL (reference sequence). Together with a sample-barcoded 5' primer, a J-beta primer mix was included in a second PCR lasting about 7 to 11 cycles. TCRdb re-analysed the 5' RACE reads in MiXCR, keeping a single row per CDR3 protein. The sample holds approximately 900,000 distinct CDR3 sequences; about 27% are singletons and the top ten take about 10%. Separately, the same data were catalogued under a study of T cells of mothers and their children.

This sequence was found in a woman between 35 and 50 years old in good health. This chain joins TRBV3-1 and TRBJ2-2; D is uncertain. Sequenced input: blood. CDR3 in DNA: TGTGCCAGCAGCCAATTGGTTCCCGGGGAGCTGTTTTTT. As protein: CASSQLVPGELFF.